The T cell receptor (beta chain) described here comes from a study of T cells expressing NK-cell markers. TCRdb re-called the 5' RACE reads and catalogs CDR3 proteins one per entry, DNA excluded. This sample contains about 260,000 distinct CDR3 sequences. The CDR3 has 15 amino acids. The J gene is TRBJ1-1, the V gene TRBV12-3 or TRBV12-4; TCRdb's D call, TRBD1, is unchecked because there is no DNA. Sequences were obtained from blood T cells: a sorted CD56 or NKG2C T cell subset, CD4+ or CD8+ T cells, or bulk PBMC T cells (not recorded which). The sequence was obtained from a man between 18 and 35 years old in good health. This chain's CDR3 is CASSPIRDSNTEAFF.